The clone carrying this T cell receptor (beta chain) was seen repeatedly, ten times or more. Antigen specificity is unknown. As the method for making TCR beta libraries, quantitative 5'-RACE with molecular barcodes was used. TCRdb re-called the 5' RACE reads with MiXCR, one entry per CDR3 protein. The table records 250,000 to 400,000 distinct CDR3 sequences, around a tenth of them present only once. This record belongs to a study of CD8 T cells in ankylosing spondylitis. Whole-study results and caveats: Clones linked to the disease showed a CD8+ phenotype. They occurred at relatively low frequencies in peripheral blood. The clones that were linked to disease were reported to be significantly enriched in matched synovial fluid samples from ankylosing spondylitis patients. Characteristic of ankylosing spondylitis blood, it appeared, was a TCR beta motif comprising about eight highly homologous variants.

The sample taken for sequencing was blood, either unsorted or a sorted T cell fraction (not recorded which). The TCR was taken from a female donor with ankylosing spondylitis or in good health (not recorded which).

The CDR3 sequence: CASSLSLAGARTDTQYF. CDR3 coding DNA: TGTGCCAGCAGTTTATCGCTAGCGGGAGCTAGGACAGATACGCAGTATTTT. This rearrangement joins TRBV12-3 or TRBV12-4 to TRBJ2-3; 10 bases agree with TRBD2. The length of the CDR3 is 17 residues. J lost 3 bases, V lost 2 bases, and 8 bases had no gene match.